These 32 T cell receptor beta chains were sequenced from one sample in a study of T-cell reconstitution after alpha-beta-depleted transplantation in children. Preparation of the TCRbeta library was carried out with unique molecular identifiers. TCRdb passed the PCR reads through MiXCR, listing each CDR3 protein once. The data contain roughly 420,000 distinct CDR3 sequences, 15% to 20% of them seen just once; the ten biggest clones take up approximately 29%. The material sequenced was PBMCs, mostly from graft donor cells, taken 360 days after TCRalphabeta/CD19-depleted stem cell transplant. Every receptor here comes from a boy under two years old who had a stem cell transplant for Wiskott-Aldrich syndrome, so the T cells may come from the graft donor.

Only a few counts were recorded for this clonotype. The V call is TRBV6-2 or TRBV6-3, the J call TRBJ2-1, with TRBD2 identical over 14 bases. This CDR3 has 19 amino acids. V lost 7 bases to trimming and J lost 0 bases; unmatched junction nucleotides: 11. CDR1 and CDR2 from the germline V gene are MNHEY and SVGEGT. Written as DNA, the CDR3 is TGTGCCAGCAACTGGAGGACTAGCGGGAGGTCCAGCTCCTACAATGAGCAGTTCTTC. Protein: CASNWRTSGRSSSYNEQFF.

The gene calls are TRBV20-1 and TRBJ2-7, with 8 bases fitting TRBD2. CDR1 is DFQATT and CDR2 is SNEGSKA in the germline V gene (reference sequence). The V gene end was trimmed by 5 bases and the J gene end by 5 bases; junction bases not matched to a gene: 17. The CDR3 is 16 amino acids. The CDR3 region is CSAGIPGLGRSNEQYF. The CDR3 bases are TGCAGTGCTGGTATTCCGGGACTAGGAAGGTCTAACGAGCAGTACTTC.

This clonotype has more than one count but fewer than ten. This rearrangement joins TRBV12-3 or TRBV12-4 to TRBJ1-6; 7 bases align to TRBD1. V shed 8 bases, J shed 7 bases, and the junction held 11 bases outside the gene matches. The CDR3 totals 15 residues. The CDR3 bases are TGTGCCAGCGGCAAGTACAGGGGAGGGAATTCACCCCTCCACTTT. Its protein product is CASGKYRGGNSPLHF.

This clonotype was recorded a few times. CDR3 DNA: TGCGCCAGCAGCTTCGGGACGGAATCCTACGAGCAGTACTTC. Amino acids: CASSFGTESYEQYF. This chain connects TRBV5-1 to TRBJ2-7, with D perhaps TRBD1 or TRBD2 (5 bases each). Germline V lookup: CDR1 SGHRS, CDR2 YFSETQ. Trimming removed 2 bases at V and 1 base at J, with 10 bases between. The CDR3 extends over 14 amino acids.

This clonotype was observed a few times. The rearrangement links TRBV9 to TRBJ2-5, with 9 nucleotides matching TRBD1. From germline, CDR1 is SGDLS and CDR2 YYNGEE. The CDR3 spans 15 residues. The V gene end was trimmed by 3 bases and the J gene end by 2 bases; junction bases not matched to a gene: 5. The CDR3 reads CASSAPGTGQETQYF. CDR3 DNA: TGTGCCAGCAGCGCCCCCGGGACAGGGCAAGAGACCCAGTACTTC.

This clonotype was found a few times. The V call is TRBV15, the J call TRBJ2-4, with 8 bases fitting TRBD2. The V gene's germline CDR1 is LNHNV and CDR2 YYDKDF (reference sequence). The V segment lost 0 bases and the J segment 1 base; nucleotides outside the gene matches: 2. The CDR3 length is 16 residues. CDR3 sequence: CATSRDPGGAKNIQYF. Written as DNA, the CDR3 is TGTGCCACCAGCAGAGATCCGGGGGGGGCCAAAAACATTCAGTACTTC. Variable domain in full (rest from reference TRBV15 and TRBJ2-4): DAMVIQNPRYQVTQFGKPVTLSCSQTLNHNVMYWYQQKSSQAPKLLFHYYDKDFNNEADTPDNFQSRRPNTSFCFLDIRSPGLGDTAMYLCATSRDPGGAKNIQYFGAGTRLSVL.

The rearrangement joins TRBV4-2 to TRBJ2-3; 16 bases line up with TRBD2. Germline-derived CDR1 and CDR2 are LGHNA and YNFKEQ. The CDR3 runs 17 residues. V trimming: 4 bases; J trimming: 5 bases; junction bases outside the gene matches: 6. The CDR3 protein is CASSLSGTSGGGDTQYF. CDR3 DNA: TGTGCCAGCAGCCTGTCGGGGACTAGCGGGGGGGGAGATACGCAGTATTTT.

This clonotype showed up just a few times. The V call is TRBV3-1, the J call TRBJ2-7; 9 bases match TRBD2. V lost 9 bases, J lost 7 bases, and 10 bases stayed unmatched. Looked up from germline, CDR1 is LGHDT and CDR2 is YNNKEL (reference sequence). The CDR3 extends over 13 amino acids. CDR3 amino acids: CASSGLAPREQYF. CDR3 sequence (DNA): TGTGCCAGTTCGGGACTAGCTCCCAGGGAGCAGTACTTC.

The chain uses TRBV6-5 and TRBJ2-5, with TRBD2 matching 9 bases. The V gene end was trimmed by 2 bases and the J gene end by 1 base; junction bases not matched to a gene: 2. The CDR3 consists of 15 residues. Germline values: CDR1 MNHEY, CDR2 SVGAGI. CDR3 in DNA: TGTGCCAGCAGTTACGTTAGCGGGAGCCAAGAGACCCAGTACTTC. Translating gives CASSYVSGSQETQYF.

This chain connects TRBV10-3 to TRBJ2-1; TRBD2 agrees at 10 bases. From germline, CDR1 is ENHRY and CDR2 SYGVKD. This CDR3 contains 13 residues. Trimming took 8 bases from V and 9 from J; bases not matched to a gene: 7. CDR3 amino acids: CAIVSGGAVEQFF. The CDR3 coding sequence is TGTGCCATCGTAAGCGGGGGGGCGGTTGAGCAGTTCTTC.

This sequence joins TRBV10-3 and TRBJ2-1; D call uncertain. V lost 0 bases to trimming and J lost 0 bases, with 9 bases between them. The CDR3 extends over 16 amino acids. Germline values: CDR1 ENHRY, CDR2 SYGVKD. The CDR3 here is CAISESKVISYNEQFF. The CDR3 coding sequence is TGTGCCATCAGTGAGTCGAAAGTGATCTCCTACAATGAGCAGTTCTTC.

The chain couples TRBV18 to TRBJ2-1, with TRBD2 identical over 9 bases. Germline values: CDR1 KGHSH, CDR2 LQKENI. The CDR3 sequence is 17 residues long. J was trimmed by 3 bases and V by 3 bases; bases with no gene match: 9. The CDR3 bases are TGTGCCAGCTCACCGTATATTAGCGGGGGTCTCTACAATGAGCAGTTCTTC. Protein sequence: CASSPYISGGLYNEQFF.

This clonotype was seen only a few times. The genes are TRBV28 and TRBJ2-7, with D possibly being TRBD2 (5 bases). The CDR3 consists of 15 residues. With 3 bases removed from V and 4 bases from J, the gap between germline ends came to 16 bases. In germline, CDR1 is MDHEN, CDR2 SYDVKM. The CDR3 sequence is CASSFGRVSGYEQYF. The CDR3, as DNA: TGTGCCAGCAGTTTCGGGCGGGTTAGTGGGTACGAGCAGTACTTC.

The chain joins TRBV10-3 to TRBJ2-2; tentatively, D is TRBD1 or TRBD2 (6 bases each). Germline CDR1 is ENHRY and CDR2 is SYGVKD. The CDR3 is 16 residues long. Deletions cut 4 bases from V and 7 bases from J, with 19 bases between. The CDR3 reads CAISALNREADGELFF. In nucleotides, the CDR3 is TGTGCCATCAGTGCCCTAAACAGGGAGGCGGACGGGGAGCTGTTTTTT.

The CDR3 protein is CASSLMTGEAFF. CDR3 in DNA: TGTGCCAGCAGTTTAATGACGGGTGAAGCTTTCTTT. The gene calls are TRBV28 and TRBJ1-1; D is undetermined. V lost 2 bases and J lost 7, with 8 bases in between. Germline values: CDR1 MDHEN, CDR2 SYDVKM. The CDR3 consists of 12 residues.

This clonotype showed up just a few times. The chain carries TRBV12-3 or TRBV12-4 and TRBJ2-1; 8 bases map to TRBD2. The CDR3 consists of 16 residues. Unmatched junction bases numbered 8, after V lost 2 bases and J lost 5 bases. CDR3 sequence reads: CASSLLRTSRHNEQFF. Here the CDR3 DNA reads TGTGCCAGCAGTTTACTCCGGACTAGCCGCCACAATGAGCAGTTCTTC.

This clonotype turned up a few times. The chain combines TRBV5-1 with TRBJ1-1; D not resolved. This CDR3 has 14 residues. Germline-derived CDR1 and CDR2 are SGHRS and YFSETQ. V lost 2 bases and J lost 1, with 9 bases in between. The CDR3 nucleotides are TGCGCCAGCAGCTTCAATGGTGGGAACACTGAAGCTTTCTTT. Residues: CASSFNGGNTEAFF. The full variable domain, completed using reference TRBV5-1 and TRBJ1-1, is KAGVTQTPRYLIKTRGQQVTLSCSPISGHRSVSWYQQTPGQGLQFLFEYFSETQRNKGNFPGRFSGRQFSNSRSEMNVSTLELGDSALYLCASSFNGGNTEAFFGQGTRLTVV.

The J gene is TRBJ2-4, the V gene TRBV4-1; 8 bases align to TRBD1. Looked up from germline, CDR1 is MGHRA and CDR2 is YSYEKL. V was pared by 2 bases and J by 2 bases, with 8 bases of the junction left unmatched. This CDR3 comprises 17 residues. CDR3 amino acids: CASSQLGQGRSKNIQYF. The CDR3, as DNA: TGCGCCAGCAGCCAACTTGGACAGGGCCGGTCCAAAAACATTCAGTACTTC.

This clonotype showed up just a few times. The chain combines TRBV27 with TRBJ2-7, with D perhaps given as TRBD1 or TRBD2 (5 bases each). V lost 11 bases and J 0 bases, leaving 11 bases between the germline ends. Germline loops: CDR1 MNHEY, CDR2 SMNVEV (reference sequence). CDR3 size: 12 residues. The CDR3 spells CAAGTTSYEQYF. The CDR3 bases are TGTGCCGCCGGGACGACCTCCTACGAGCAGTACTTC.

The chain has TRBV29-1 and TRBJ2-5; maybe TRBD1 (5 bases). The CDR3 loop spans 16 amino acids. Looked up from germline, CDR1 is SQVTM and CDR2 is ANQGSEA. The V and J ends lost 4 bases and 5 bases respectively, with 23 bases between them. This CDR3 is CSVGLSLALKGETQYF. DNA of the CDR3: TGCAGCGTTGGACTCTCTCTTGCCTTAAAGGGGGAGACCCAGTACTTC.

The table lists this clonotype with a few counts. The chain couples TRBV2 to TRBJ2-3, with D unclear. Looked up from germline, CDR1 is SNHLY and CDR2 is FYNNEI. This CDR3 comprises 14 residues. V was pared by 7 bases and J by 8 bases, with 19 bases between. The CDR3 here is CASTEVSTASTQYF. The CDR3 DNA reads as TGTGCCAGCACCGAAGTTAGCACTGCCAGTACGCAGTATTTT. The full variable domain, rest sourced from reference TRBV2 and TRBJ2-3, is EPEVTQTPSHQVTQMGQEVILRCVPISNHLYFYWYRQILGQKVEFLVSFYNNEISEKSEIFDDQFSVERPDGSNFTLKIRSTKLEDSAMYFCASTEVSTASTQYFGPGTRLTVL.

This clonotype was recorded a few times. The V and J genes are TRBV4-3 and TRBJ2-7, with D unresolved. Germline CDR1 and CDR2: LGHNA and YSLEER. With 2 bases removed from V and 3 bases from J, the gap between germline ends came to 11 bases. CDR3 length equals 14 residues. The CDR3 loop reads CASSQSYGLYEQYF. The CDR3, as DNA: TGCGCCAGCAGCCAATCTTACGGGCTCTACGAGCAGTACTTC.

The rearrangement links TRBV5-1 to TRBJ2-3, with D perhaps matching TRBD1 (5 bases). The V end lost 4 bases, the J end lost 3 bases, and 21 bases lay between the germline ends. The CDR3 is 17 residues long. Looked up from germline, CDR1 is SGHRS and CDR2 is YFSETQ. The CDR3 DNA reads as TGCGCCAGCAGCCCCCAGGGAATCAGTCAAAGAACAGATACGCAGTATTTT. This encodes CASSPQGISQRTDTQYF.

J is TRBJ2-7 and V is TRBV4-2; D remains unclear. Germline CDR1 LGHNA, CDR2 YNFKEQ. CDR3 length: 16 amino acids. V was pared by 0 bases and J by 4 bases, with 16 bases between. As DNA, the CDR3 is TGTGCCAGCAGCCAAGATCCAAGAGGTGAACCTTACGAGCAGTACTTC. Protein: CASSQDPRGEPYEQYF.

A single count supports this clonotype. CDR3 amino acids: CASSYSIGQGQYF. The CDR3 DNA reads TGTGCCAGCAGTTACTCCATCGGACAGGGCCAGTACTTC. This chain links TRBV6-2 or TRBV6-3 with TRBJ2-7; 8 bases map to TRBD1. CDR3 length: 13 residues. Germline CDR1 MNHEY, CDR2 SVGEGT. V gave up 0 bases and J gave up 10 bases; unmatched junction bases: 5.

In its sample, this clonotype was seen many times. The gene calls are TRBV28 and TRBJ1-1; D unclear. CDR3 length equals 14 residues. The V end lost 6 bases, the J end lost 4 bases, and 15 bases lay between the germline ends. Per germline, CDR1 MDHEN and CDR2 SYDVKM. CDR3 DNA sequence: TGTGCCAGCAGCCCTAGTGGGTTGGGCACTGAAGCTTTCTTT. Amino acid sequence: CASSPSGLGTEAFF.

The table lists this clonotype with a few counts. The chain uses TRBV12-3 or TRBV12-4 and TRBJ2-1; D remains ambiguous. V was trimmed by 3 bases and J by 9 bases, leaving 12 bases between them. This CDR3 has 13 amino acids. The CDR3 bases are TGTGCCAGCAGTTTTGCCCGAATTAGTGAGCAGTTCTTC. Translated: CASSFARISEQFF.

The chain has TRBV4-3 and TRBJ2-3; 10 bases line up with TRBD2. The CDR3 has 18 residues. Trimming removed 2 bases from V and 2 bases from J; junction bases left unmatched: 10. Per the germline V gene, CDR1 is LGHNA and CDR2 is YSLEER. The CDR3 nucleotides read TGCGCCAGCAGCCAAAGGCTAGCGGGAGACATAGTCACAGATACGCAGTATTTT. Encoded protein: CASSQRLAGDIVTDTQYF.

This rearrangement joins TRBV5-1 to TRBJ2-7; TRBD1 agrees at 7 bases. CDR3 length: 14 residues. The V gene's germline CDR1 is SGHRS and CDR2 YFSETQ. V was pared by 5 bases and J by 1 base, with 6 bases of the junction left unmatched. The DNA for the CDR3 is TGCGCCAGCAGAGACAGGGCCCCATCCTACGAGCAGTACTTC. Translated: CASRDRAPSYEQYF.

In its sample, this clonotype was seen a few times. The rearrangement joins TRBV9 to TRBJ2-7; TRBD2 agrees at 7 bases. V shed 3 bases, J shed 7 bases, and the junction held 10 bases outside the gene matches. Germline values: CDR1 SGDLS, CDR2 YYNGEE. This CDR3 contains 14 residues. The CDR3 is CASSAGIPGGEQYF. The DNA for the CDR3 is TGTGCCAGCAGCGCCGGGATCCCGGGGGGAGAGCAGTACTTC.

Only a few counts were recorded for this clonotype. The chain combines TRBV25-1 with TRBJ1-6; a possible D gene is TRBD1 (6 bases). V was pared by 4 bases and J by 9 bases, with 10 bases between. CDR3 length equals 13 residues. Germline V lookup: CDR1 MGHDK, CDR2 SYGVNS. The CDR3 protein is CASSGQGSSPLHF. The CDR3 DNA follows: TGTGCCAGCAGTGGGCAGGGGAGTTCACCCCTCCACTTT.

This clonotype was detected a few times. V is TRBV7-2 and J is TRBJ2-3; D is unresolved. Between the trimmed V and J ends, which lost 5 bases and 1 base, there was a span of 13 bases. This CDR3 is 15 amino acids long. Germline V gene lookup returns CDR1 SGHTA and CDR2 FQGNSA. The CDR3 DNA follows: TGTGCCAGCAGCCTCAATATGGTCGGCACAGATACGCAGTATTTT. Translating it yields CASSLNMVGTDTQYF.